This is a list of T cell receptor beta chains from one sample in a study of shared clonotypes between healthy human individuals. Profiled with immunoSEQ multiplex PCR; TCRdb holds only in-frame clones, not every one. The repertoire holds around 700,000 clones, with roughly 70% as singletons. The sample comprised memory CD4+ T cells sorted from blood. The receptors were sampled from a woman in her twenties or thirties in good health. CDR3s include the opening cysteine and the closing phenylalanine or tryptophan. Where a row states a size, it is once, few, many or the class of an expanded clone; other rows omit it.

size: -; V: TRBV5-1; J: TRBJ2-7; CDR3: CASSLELKEDEQYF
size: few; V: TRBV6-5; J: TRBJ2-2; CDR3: CASTRQGNTGELFF
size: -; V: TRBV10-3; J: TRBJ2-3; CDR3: CAISVSGGTDTQYF
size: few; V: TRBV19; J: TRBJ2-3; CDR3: CASRAGADTQYF
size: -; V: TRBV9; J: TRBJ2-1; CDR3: CASSTEGGRAREQFF
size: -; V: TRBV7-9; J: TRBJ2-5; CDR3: CASSSEETQYF
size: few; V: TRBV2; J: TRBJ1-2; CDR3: CASSAYGYTF
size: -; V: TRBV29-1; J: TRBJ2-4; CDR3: CSVQTEFRDIQYF
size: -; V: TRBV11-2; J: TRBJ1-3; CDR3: CASSLEFSGNTIYF
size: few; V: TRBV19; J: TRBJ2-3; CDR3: CASTRSRRLAGPDTQYF
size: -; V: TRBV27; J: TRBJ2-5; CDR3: CASSFGGQGSGTQYF
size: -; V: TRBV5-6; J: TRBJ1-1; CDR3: CASGGGMGNTEAFF
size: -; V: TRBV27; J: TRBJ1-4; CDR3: CASSVRDSNEKLFF
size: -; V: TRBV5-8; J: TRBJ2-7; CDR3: CASSLAVREGAYEQYF
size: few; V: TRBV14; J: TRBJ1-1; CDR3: CASSQDWNRVVAFF
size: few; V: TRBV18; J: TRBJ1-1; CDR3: CASSLRQGKNTEAFF
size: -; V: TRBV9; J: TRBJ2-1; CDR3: CASSVRDRGLNEQFF
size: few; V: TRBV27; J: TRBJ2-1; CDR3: CASSLFSLAGDEQFF
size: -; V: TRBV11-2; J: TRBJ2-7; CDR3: CASSLAFGPTSYEQYF
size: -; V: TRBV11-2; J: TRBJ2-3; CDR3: CASSPSSSGSGDTQYF
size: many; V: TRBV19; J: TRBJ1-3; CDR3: CASSAGTGQGGTIYF
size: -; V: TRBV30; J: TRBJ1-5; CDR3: CAWSPTGRGNQPQHF
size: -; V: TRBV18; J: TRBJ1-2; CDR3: CASSPPGNYGYTF
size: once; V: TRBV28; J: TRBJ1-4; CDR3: CASSLSGTREKLFF